One sample yielded the 22 T cell receptor beta chains listed below, sequenced in a study of cytomegalovirus exposure and HLA in healthy donors. A multiplex PCR was run with 60 Vbeta primers and 13 Jbeta primers. Method: immunoSEQ multiplex PCR; TCRdb's copy keeps in-frame clones and lacks some. The sample lists around 230,000 clones, almost 80% seen once, with about 2% in the top ten. The sequenced sample was PBMCs. The receptors derive from a male donor in good health and CMV-seronegative.

The chain couples TRBV5-4 to TRBJ2-3; D perhaps matches TRBD1 (6 bases). V was cut by 2 bases and J by 0 bases, with 7 bases left in between. This CDR3 region has 14 residues. Germline V lookup: CDR1 SGHNT, CDR2 YYREEE (reference sequence). This CDR3 reads CASSFQGSTDTQYF. The CDR3 DNA sequence: TGTGCCAGCAGCTTCCAGGGGAGCACAGATACGCAGTATTTT.

V gene TRBV28 combines with J gene TRBJ1-5; a possible D gene is TRBD1 (6 bases). V shed 3 bases and J shed 7 bases, with 13 bases lying between them. The length of the CDR3 is 14 residues. Germline assignment: CDR1 MDHEN and CDR2 SYDVKM. The CDR3 loop reads CASSLGAGHQPQHF. CDR3 sequence (DNA): TGTGCCAGCAGTTTGGGGGCTGGTCACCAGCCCCAGCATTTT.

The J gene is TRBJ2-7, the V gene TRBV5-4; perhaps TRBD1 as D (5 bases). Per germline, CDR1 SGHNT and CDR2 YYREEE (reference sequence). Trimming removed 4 bases at V and 2 bases at J, with 22 bases between. The CDR3 has 17 amino acids. The CDR3 sequence: CASSPALRAGRTYEQYF. CDR3 sequence (DNA): TGTGCCAGCAGCCCCGCTTTAAGGGCAGGGCGAACCTACGAGCAGTACTTC.

The chain employs TRBV7-9 and TRBJ2-7; TRBD2 is a possible D gene (5 bases). The germline V gene has CDR1 SEHNR and CDR2 FQNEAQ (reference sequence). CDR3 size: 14 residues. V shed 2 bases and J shed 5 bases, with 13 bases lying between them. The CDR3 DNA reads as TGTGCCAGCAGCTTAAGACCGGGGAGCAACGAGCAGTACTTC. This encodes CASSLRPGSNEQYF.

This chain joins TRBV9 and TRBJ2-3, with 8 bases that match TRBD2. The CDR3 is made up of 15 amino acids. Germline-derived CDR1 and CDR2 are SGDLS and YYNGEE. Trimming took 3 bases from V and 3 from J; bases not matched to a gene: 6. In DNA form, the CDR3 reads TGTGCCAGCAGCGAGACGGGGGGGCAGACAGATACGCAGTATTTT. It specifies CASSETGGQTDTQYF.

This chain connects TRBV18 to TRBJ1-6; 7 bases line up with TRBD1. V shed 3 bases and J 8 bases; nucleotides not matched to a gene: 7. Germline lookup yields CDR1 KGHSH and CDR2 LQKENI. This CDR3 region has 15 residues. The CDR3 region is CASSPEQGRDSPLHF. CDR3 coding DNA: TGTGCCAGCTCACCGGAACAGGGGCGGGATTCACCCCTCCACTTT. The complete variable domain, with remaining parts taken from reference TRBV18 and TRBJ1-6, reads NAGVMQNPRHLVRRRGQEARLRCSPMKGHSHVYWYRQLPEEGLKFMVYLQKENIIDESGMPKERFSAEFPKEGPSILRIQQVVRGDSAAYFCASSPEQGRDSPLHFGNGTRLTVT.

Only one count was recorded for this clone. The chain joins TRBV30 to TRBJ2-3, with no clear D. CDR1 and CDR2 from the germline V gene are GTSNPN and SVGIG (reference sequence). V was pared by 5 bases and J by 6 bases, with 6 bases between. The CDR3 covers 10 residues. This CDR3 is CAWAADTQYF. The CDR3 region has the DNA TGTGCCTGGGCCGCGGATACGCAGTATTTT.

For this clone: A junction boundary mismatches the germline segment, possibly from a read error. The CDR3 region is CASSEGHF. Here the CDR3 DNA reads TGTGCCAGCAGCGAGGGCCATTTC. This chain links TRBV2 with TRBJ2-7; D may be TRBD2 (5 bases). The V gene's germline CDR1 is SNHLY and CDR2 FYNNEI. CDR3 length equals 8 residues.

The chain has TRBV2 and TRBJ1-2, with TRBD1 matching 9 bases. The CDR3 has 15 amino acids. V was clipped by 6 bases and J by 2 bases; unmatched bases: 7. CDR1 is SNHLY and CDR2 is FYNNEI in the germline V gene. The CDR3 loop is CASRKGQGRNYGYTF. DNA of the CDR3: TGTGCCAGCAGGAAGGGACAGGGCCGAAACTATGGCTACACCTTC.

In this sample, this clone turned up once. This sequence joins TRBV9 and TRBJ2-1; 9 bases are shared with TRBD1. Germline CDR1 SGDLS, CDR2 YYNGEE. CDR3 length equals 15 residues. J gave up 5 bases and V 4 bases, and 7 bases lay outside the gene matches. In DNA form, the CDR3 reads TGTGCCAGCAGCCCGATAGGACAGGGGAACAATGAGCAGTTCTTC. It encodes CASSPIGQGNNEQFF.

The chain employs TRBV5-5 and TRBJ1-1, with D hard to call. CDR1 SGHKS and CDR2 YYEKEE come from the germline V gene (reference sequence). CDR3 size: 14 residues. Trimming pared 4 bases from V and 0 bases from J, leaving 10 bases between. This CDR3 is CASSPRDMNTEAFF. Written as DNA, the CDR3 is TGTGCCAGCAGCCCACGGGATATGAACACTGAAGCTTTCTTT. Variable domain in full (rest from reference TRBV5-5 and TRBJ1-1): DAGVTQSPTHLIKTRGQQVTLRCSPISGHKSVSWYQQVLGQGPQFIFQYYEKEERGRGNFPDRFSARQFPNYSSELNVNALLLGDSALYLCASSPRDMNTEAFFGQGTRLTVV.

V usage is TRBV7-2 and J usage is TRBJ1-4; 9 bases line up with TRBD1. There are 14 residues in the CDR3. CDR1 is SGHTA and CDR2 is FQGNSA in the germline V gene. Losses at the gene ends were 5 bases for V and 6 bases for J; bases not matched to a gene: 4. CDR3 sequence reads: CASSVTGGHEKLFF. In DNA form, the CDR3 reads TGTGCCAGCAGCGTAACAGGGGGCCATGAAAAACTGTTTTTT.

This chain joins TRBV4-2 and TRBJ2-1; tentatively, D is TRBD2 (6 bases). The ends were cut back, 4 bases at V and 3 bases at J, with 10 bases in the middle. Germline-derived CDR1 and CDR2 are LGHNA and YNFKEQ. There are 14 residues in the CDR3. CDR3 DNA: TGTGCCAGCAGCCCCCAGACTAGCTACAATGAGCAGTTCTTC. This codes for CASSPQTSYNEQFF.

Only a few counts were recorded for this clone. The gene calls are TRBV5-1 and TRBJ2-7; 9 bases are a match to TRBD1. The CDR3 has 15 residues. Trimming took 4 bases from V and 2 from J; bases not matched to a gene: 7. CDR1 and CDR2 (germline): SGHRS, YFSETQ. As DNA, the CDR3 is TGCGCCAGCAGCCTCGGACAGGGGTTTACCTACGAGCAGTACTTC. It is translated as CASSLGQGFTYEQYF.

V and J are TRBV18 and TRBJ2-2, with D uncertain. The CDR3 is 16 amino acids. The germline CDR1 and CDR2 sequences are KGHSH and LQKENI. V dropped 2 bases and J dropped 0 bases, with 10 bases sitting between them. The CDR3 region is CASSPDGAANTGELFF. The CDR3 nucleotides are TGTGCCAGCTCACCAGACGGAGCAGCGAACACCGGGGAGCTGTTTTTT. Combining the CDR3 with reference TRBV18 and TRBJ2-2 gives the whole variable domain NAGVMQNPRHLVRRRGQEARLRCSPMKGHSHVYWYRQLPEEGLKFMVYLQKENIIDESGMPKERFSAEFPKEGPSILRIQQVVRGDSAAYFCASSPDGAANTGELFFGEGSRLTVL.

This chain joins TRBV15 and TRBJ2-1; TRBD2 agrees at 8 bases. The length of the CDR3 is 18 residues. Trimming removed 5 bases from V and 3 bases from J; junction bases left unmatched: 15. CDR1 and CDR2 from the germline V gene are LNHNV and YYDKDF (reference sequence). CDR3 protein: CATSGDLLGAGGYNEQFF. The CDR3 DNA reads TGTGCCACCAGCGGCGACCTTCTTGGGGCGGGGGGCTACAATGAGCAGTTCTTC.

This clone showed up just once. V is TRBV18 and J is TRBJ2-7; D might be TRBD1 (5 bases). Trimming removed 4 bases from V and 3 bases from J, with 10 bases in between. The CDR3 covers 13 residues. Per the germline V gene, CDR1 is KGHSH and CDR2 is LQKENI. CDR3 nucleotide sequence: TGTGCCAGCTCACTGACAGCAGACTACGAGCAGTACTTC. As protein: CASSLTADYEQYF.

The rearrangement joins TRBV7-9 to TRBJ2-3; 11 nucleotides align to TRBD2. The CDR3 sequence is 17 residues long. The trim removed 7 bases at V and 1 base at J, leaving 10 bases unmatched. Germline-derived CDR1 and CDR2 are SEHNR and FQNEAQ (reference sequence). The CDR3 sequence is CASTYYSGRERTDTQYF. CDR3 DNA sequence: TGTGCCAGCACCTATTATAGCGGGAGGGAACGCACAGATACGCAGTATTTT.

This clone was found a few times. The J gene is TRBJ2-3, the V gene TRBV19, with TRBD2 as a possible D gene (5 bases). CDR1 LNHDA and CDR2 SQIVND come from the germline V gene (reference sequence). The CDR3 runs to 13 residues. Trimming cost V 1 base and J 7 bases, with 9 bases left between them. This CDR3 reads CASSIVVGNTQYF. The DNA for the CDR3 is TGTGCCAGTAGTATAGTGGTCGGGAATACGCAGTATTTT.

The rearrangement joins TRBV6-4 to TRBJ1-2; D remains ambiguous. V gave up 4 bases and J gave up 4 bases, with 10 bases separating them. There are 13 residues in the CDR3. Germline values: CDR1 MRHNA, CDR2 SNTAGT. CDR3 nucleotide sequence: TGTGCCAGCAGTGCAGCGGAGGGCTATGGCTACACCTTC. As protein: CASSAAEGYGYTF.

This clone has only a few counts. This sequence joins TRBV28 and TRBJ2-3; 8 nucleotides align to TRBD2. V was pared by 7 bases and J by 4 bases, with 10 bases of the junction left unmatched. The germline gives CDR1 MDHEN, CDR2 SYDVKM. The CDR3 extends over 15 amino acids. CDR3 coding DNA: TGTGCCAGCATCGCCAATCTGCGGGAGGCAGATACGCAGTATTTT. Its translation is CASIANLREADTQYF.

This chain joins TRBV7-3 and TRBJ2-1; 9 positions match TRBD2. The length of the CDR3 is 15 residues. From germline, CDR1 is SGHTA and CDR2 FQGTGA. The V and J ends lost 2 bases and 8 bases, in that order; junction bases with no gene match: 7. CDR3 amino acids: CASSLSLAGTDEQFF. CDR3 DNA sequence: TGTGCCAGCAGCTTATCACTAGCGGGTACGGATGAGCAGTTCTTC.